These 4 T cell receptor beta chains share one sample of origin, sequenced in a study of blood T cells in healthy people across ages. A second 7 to 11 cycle PCR used barcoded and J-beta primers. Using its own MiXCR run on the 5' RACE reads, TCRdb lists one record per CDR3 protein. The sample lists some 1.7 million distinct CDR3 sequences; 28% were seen once. The sample consisted of blood. These receptor sequences come from a woman aged 30 to 39 in good health.

The gene calls are TRBV7-3 and TRBJ1-5; the D is unclear. In germline, CDR1 is SGHTA, CDR2 FQGTGA. V lost 5 bases, J lost 5 bases, and 22 bases lay in between. The CDR3 has 17 amino acids. The CDR3 region has the DNA TGTGCCAGCAGCCCGCAGCTAGGAGGACGGATAGATCAGCCCCAGCATTTT. Protein: CASSPQLGGRIDQPQHF. The full variable domain, with the rest looked up from reference TRBV7-3 and TRBJ1-5, is GAGVSQTPSNKVTEKGKYVELRCDPISGHTALYWYRQSLGQGPEFLIYFQGTGAADDSGLPNDRFFAVRPEGSVSTLKIQRTERGDSAVYLCASSPQLGGRIDQPQHFGDGTRLSIL.

The gene calls are TRBV20-1 and TRBJ2-2; 8 bases match TRBD1. The CDR3 has 14 residues. J gave up 3 bases and V 6 bases, and 6 bases lay outside the gene matches. The germline gives CDR1 DFQATT, CDR2 SNEGSKA (reference sequence). Here the CDR3 reads CSAGTGGYTGELFF. CDR3 in DNA: TGCAGTGCGGGTACAGGGGGGTACACCGGGGAGCTGTTTTTT.

The V call is TRBV2, the J call TRBJ1-4; D gene unclear. The CDR3 is 16 residues long. V was clipped by 6 bases and J by 4 bases, with 18 bases between them. Germline V gene sequence: CDR1 SNHLY, CDR2 FYNNEI. The chain's CDR3 is CASSGLGRSSNEKLFF. For the CDR3, the DNA is TGTGCCAGCAGCGGTCTCGGGAGATCAAGTAATGAAAAACTGTTTTTT.

The chain couples TRBV2 to TRBJ2-5; perhaps TRBD2 as D (5 bases). In germline, CDR1 is SNHLY, CDR2 FYNNEI. V shed 10 bases and J shed 3 bases, with 15 bases lying between them. This CDR3 is built from 13 residues. CDR3 sequence reads: CATVDLREETQYF. DNA of the CDR3: TGTGCCACCGTGGACTTAAGGGAAGAGACCCAGTACTTC.